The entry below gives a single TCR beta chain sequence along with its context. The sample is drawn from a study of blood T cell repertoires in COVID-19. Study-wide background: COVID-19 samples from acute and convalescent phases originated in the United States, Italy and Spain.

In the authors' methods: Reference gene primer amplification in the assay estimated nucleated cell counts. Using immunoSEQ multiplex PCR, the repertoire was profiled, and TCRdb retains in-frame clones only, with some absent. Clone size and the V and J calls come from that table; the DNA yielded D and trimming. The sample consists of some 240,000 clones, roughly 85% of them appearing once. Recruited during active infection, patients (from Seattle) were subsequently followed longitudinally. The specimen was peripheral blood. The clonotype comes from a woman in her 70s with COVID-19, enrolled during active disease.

CDR3 sequence (DNA): TGTGCCAGCAGCCAAGGTCGGGGTTCAAGTGGCACCGGGGAGCTGTTTTTT. It encodes CASSQGRGSSGTGELFF. V gene TRBV4-2 combines with J gene TRBJ2-2; weak D call: TRBD2 (5 bases). The V end was cut by 1 base, the J end by 4 bases, with 16 bases between. Germline values: CDR1 LGHNA, CDR2 YNFKEQ. This CDR3 spans 17 amino acids.